This T cell receptor beta chain appears in the sequencing data of a study of shared clonotypes between healthy human individuals. J gave up 4 bases and V 2 bases, and 7 bases lay outside the gene matches. CDR3 length equals 15 residues. Germline CDR1 reads SGHTA; CDR2 reads FQGNSA. Notes on this clone: The antigen remains undetermined.

Profiling relied on immunoSEQ multiplex PCR, and the TCRdb table lists in-frame clones only, not all of them. The sample lists roughly 2 million clones, under 97% occurring once. Whole-study results and caveats: Memory subsets generally showed lower estimated richness than naive subsets.

This chain joins TRBV7-2 and TRBJ1-2, with 7 bases fitting TRBD1. Sequences were obtained from naive CD4+ T cells sorted from blood. Subset defined: CD45RA+ positively selected. This receptor was taken from a man aged 18 to 30 in good health. CDR3 loop: CASSLRRQGGYGYTF. CDR3 DNA: TGTGCCAGCAGCTTACGTCGACAGGGAGGCTATGGCTACACCTTC.